A selection of T cell receptor beta chains follows, all from one sample in a study of T cell responses to AZD1222 COVID-19 vaccine. Clones were sequenced by immunoSEQ multiplex PCR, and TCRdb holds only the in-frame ones, with some missing. The data hold 150,000 to 200,000 clones, with around nine tenths observed a single time. Sequencing used peripheral blood, obtained 28 days after the second AZD1222 dose. These receptor sequences come from an adult who received the AZD1222 COVID-19 vaccine. CDR3s include the opening cysteine and the closing phenylalanine or tryptophan. The D gene is left open where the match is weak. Clone sizes are given selectively: once, few, many, or a class where the clone is expanded.

length | J | size | D | V | DNA | CDR3
15 | TRBJ1-3 | . | . | TRBV25-1 | TGTGCCAGCAGGGGTGACGGACGGGGAGGAAACACCATATATTTT | CASRGDGRGGNTIYF
16 | TRBJ2-7 | once | . | TRBV7-2 | TGTGCCAGCAGCCCCCGGACAACCCCGGGGATATACGAGCAGTACTTC | CASSPRTTPGIYEQYF
16 | TRBJ1-5 | . | . | TRBV15 | TGTGCCACCAGCAGAGATTGGGGAAGGGGCAATCAGCCCCAGCATTTT | CATSRDWGRGNQPQHF
13 | TRBJ2-7 | . | . | TRBV6-5 | TGTGCCAGCAGTTTTTCTCAGGGCTTCGAGCAGTACTTC | CASSFSQGFEQYF
11 | TRBJ2-5 | . | . | TRBV11-2 | TGTGCCAGCAGCCCAAGGGAGACCCAGTACTTC | CASSPRETQYF
15 | TRBJ1-4 | . | . | TRBV27 | TGTGCCAGCAGTCAACCGGGACACGCAAATGAAAAACTGTTTTTT | CASSQPGHANEKLFF
15 | TRBJ1-1 | . | TRBD1 | TRBV6-5 | TGTGCCAGCACACCGCTAACAGGGGGAAACACTGAAGCTTTCTTT | CASTPLTGGNTEAFF
15 | TRBJ2-7 | few | . | TRBV15 | TGTGCCACCAGCGGCCTTAGGACTGGCTCCTACGAGCAGTACTTC | CATSGLRTGSYEQYF
13 | TRBJ1-6 | . | . | TRBV12-3/TRBV12-4 | TGTGCCAGCAGTTTGGATGAGGCGCTCCCCCTCCACTTT | CASSLDEALPLHF
16 | TRBJ1-2 | . | TRBD1 | TRBV6-5 | TGTGCCAGCAGTTATGATCCGGGACAGGGGGCGTATGGCTACACCTTC | CASSYDPGQGAYGYTF
18 | TRBJ1-2 | . | . | TRBV9 | TGTGCCAGCAGCCTCGGCGGGCCACCCTTAGGGGATAACTATGGCTACACCTTC | CASSLGGPPLGDNYGYTF
14 | TRBJ1-1 | few | . | TRBV3-1/TRBV3-2 | TGTGCCAGCAGCCAAGCGGGAAGGGTGACTGAAGCTTTCTTT | CASSQAGRVTEAFF
16 | TRBJ1-6 | . | . | TRBV7-6 | TGTGCCAGCAGCTCGGACGTTAGCTCCTATAATTCACCCCTCCACTTT | CASSSDVSSYNSPLHF
13 | TRBJ1-2 | . | . | TRBV10-3 | TGTGCCATCAGTGAGGACAGACTCTATGGCTACACCTTC | CAISEDRLYGYTF
18 | TRBJ1-1 | . | . | TRBV21-1 | TGTGCCAGCAGCGAATTAAAAGGTGGGACCCCCTCCGGCACTGAAGCTTTCTTT | CASSELKGGTPSGTEAFF
13 | TRBJ2-3 | . | . | TRBV6-5 | TGTGCCAGCAGCGCAGAGCCGAGGAGAACGCAGTATTTT | CASSAEPRRTQYF
15 | TRBJ2-3 | . | . | TRBV5-1 | TGCGCCAGCAGCCTGGGAACTACTAGCACAGATACGCAGTATTTT | CASSLGTTSTDTQYF
16 | TRBJ2-5 | . | . | TRBV4-3 | TGCGCCAGCAGCCAAGATACCGGACTAGGGGGAGAGACCCAGTACTTC | CASSQDTGLGGETQYF
15 | TRBJ2-2 | once | . | TRBV7-3 | TGTGCCAGCAGCCCGACAGCAGCGAACACCGGGGAGCTGTTTTTT | CASSPTAANTGELFF
14 | TRBJ1-5 | once | . | TRBV30 | TGTGCCTGGACCCGTCCGGGGGGCAATCAGCCCCAGCATTTT | CAWTRPGGNQPQHF
19 | TRBJ1-5 | . | TRBD1 | TRBV19 | TGTGCCAGCCGCTCGCGGACAGGGTGGAGAAAAGTGGGCAATCAGCCCCAGCATTTT | CASRSRTGWRKVGNQPQHF
15 | TRBJ1-4 | . | TRBD1 | TRBV7-2 | TGTGCCAGCAGTGGACAGGGGGGGCTAAATGAAAAACTGTTTTTT | CASSGQGGLNEKLFF
15 | TRBJ1-2 | . | TRBD1 | TRBV18 | TGTGCCAGCTCTTCCCTCGTAGGACAGGGGAATGGCTACACCTTC | CASSSLVGQGNGYTF
16 | TRBJ2-7 | . | . | TRBV7-8 | TGTGCCAGCAGCCCGTTGGCTGGGAAAGGAAGCAGCGAGCAGTACTTC | CASSPLAGKGSSEQYF